These T cell receptor beta chains were read from a single sample in a study of shared clonotypes between healthy human individuals. Sequenced by immunoSEQ multiplex PCR; TCRdb stores in-frame clones only, minus some. The sample has about 1.5 million clones; 98% are singletons. What was sequenced was naive CD4+ T cells sorted from blood. Source of these receptors: a man aged 30 to 45 in good health. CDR3s include the opening cysteine and the closing phenylalanine or tryptophan. The D gene is left open where the match is weak. The size entry is marked missing in some rows and otherwise reads once, few, many or a size class.

d_call,j_call,v_call,clone_size,cdr3_aa,cdr3_nt
.,TRBJ1-1,TRBV9,.,CASSVGAGTNTEAFF,TGTGCCAGCAGCGTAGGGGCAGGTACGAACACTGAAGCTTTCTTT
.,TRBJ2-1,TRBV9,.,CASSETNRADNEQFF,TGTGCCAGCAGCGAGACGAACCGGGCCGACAATGAGCAGTTCTTC
TRBD1,TRBJ1-1,TRBV7-2,.,CASSSLTGGYTEAFF,TGTGCCAGCAGCTCTTTGACAGGGGGGTACACTGAAGCTTTCTTT
TRBD1,TRBJ1-1,TRBV19,.,CASSEMTGRRSEAFF,TGTGCCAGTAGTGAGATGACAGGGAGGCGCTCTGAAGCTTTCTTT
TRBD1,TRBJ1-2,TRBV29-1,.,CSVGQGAGYGYTF,TGCAGCGTGGGACAGGGGGCGGGCTATGGCTACACCTTC
.,TRBJ2-3,TRBV5-1,.,CASRGADTQYF,TGCGCCAGCAGAGGAGCAGATACGCAGTATTTT
.,TRBJ1-2,TRBV2,.,CASSSAGRWGYTF,TGTGCCAGCAGTTCTGCAGGGCGATGGGGCTACACCTTC
TRBD1,TRBJ1-1,TRBV13,once,CASSWGTVNTEAFF,TGTGCCAGCAGCTGGGGGACAGTCAACACTGAAGCTTTCTTT
TRBD1,TRBJ2-7,TRBV5-1,.,CASSLVPGQDYEQYF,TGCGCCAGCAGCTTGGTCCCGGGACAGGACTACGAGCAGTACTTC
.,TRBJ2-5,TRBV11-2,.,CASNNGLGFRGQYF,TGTGCCAGCAACAACGGACTGGGATTTCGTGGCCAGTACTTC
TRBD2,TRBJ2-7,TRBV6-1,once,CASSALAGGGEQYF,TGTGCCAGCAGTGCCCTAGCGGGAGGGGGTGAGCAGTACTTC
.,TRBJ2-5,TRBV28,.,CASSFRTPQETQYF,TGTGCCAGCAGTTTCCGGACTCCCCAAGAGACCCAGTACTTC
TRBD2,TRBJ2-3,TRBV4-2,once,CASSPTSGPSTDTQYF,TGTGCCAGCAGCCCAACTAGCGGACCTAGCACAGATACGCAGTATTTT
.,TRBJ1-2,TRBV10-3,.,CAISGVRANYGYTF,TGTGCCATCAGTGGGGTCAGAGCTAACTATGGCTACACCTTC
.,TRBJ2-1,TRBV28,.,CASSLLDESGVEQFF,TGTGCCAGCAGTTTATTGGACGAGAGTGGCGTTGAGCAGTTCTTC
.,TRBJ2-3,TRBV9,.,CASRNLTDTQYF,TGTGCCAGCAGAAACCTCACAGATACGCAGTATTTT
.,TRBJ1-2,TRBV2,.,CASSDPLRSGYTF,TGTGCCAGCAGTGATCCTTTGAGGAGTGGCTACACCTTC
.,TRBJ1-1,TRBV29-1,.,CSAPFVGEAFF,TGCAGCGCCCCTTTTGTCGGTGAAGCTTTCTTT
TRBD2,TRBJ2-7,TRBV28,.,CASRVHSGFVEQYF,TGTGCCAGCAGGGTGCATAGCGGGTTCGTCGAGCAGTACTTC
.,TRBJ1-2,TRBV2,.,CASKGLYNYGYTF,TGTGCCAGCAAGGGTCTCTATAACTATGGCTACACCTTC
.,TRBJ2-7,TRBV5-5,.,CASSKQGRAEGDEQYF,TGTGCCAGCAGCAAACAGGGCCGGGCCGAGGGTGACGAGCAGTACTTC
.,TRBJ1-5,TRBV18,.,CATQNDPGNQPQHF,TGTGCCACCCAGAACGACCCGGGCAATCAGCCCCAGCATTTT
.,TRBJ2-1,TRBV25-1,.,CASSEFTGSGNEQFF,TGTGCCAGCAGTGAATTTACAGGGTCTGGCAATGAGCAGTTCTTC
.,TRBJ1-5,TRBV19,.,CASSRPIGSSNQPQHF,TGTGCCAGTAGTAGGCCAATCGGTAGTAGCAATCAGCCCCAGCATTTT
.,TRBJ1-1,TRBV2,.,CASSGGESGAFF,TGTGCCAGCAGTGGTGGGGAGTCGGGAGCTTTCTTT
.,TRBJ2-2,TRBV29-1,.,CSVETSVYTGELFF,TGCAGCGTTGAGACTAGTGTGTACACCGGGGAGCTGTTTTTT
.,TRBJ2-3,TRBV5-1,few,CASSPSTDTQYF,TGCGCCAGCAGCCCCAGCACAGATACGCAGTATTTT
.,TRBJ2-5,TRBV15,.,CATSRKGTQYF,TGTGCCACCAGCCGGAAAGGGACCCAGTACTTC
TRBD1,TRBJ1-1,TRBV2,.,CASNYGTGIILEAFF,TGTGCCAGCAATTATGGGACAGGGATTATTCTTGAAGCTTTCTTT
TRBD2,TRBJ2-1,TRBV2,.,CASRWGLAGVGSYNEQFF,TGTGCCAGCAGGTGGGGACTAGCGGGAGTTGGCTCCTACAATGAGCAGTTCTTC
.,TRBJ1-4,TRBV5-1,.,CASSQAATNEKLFF,TGCGCCAGTTCTCAGGCTGCAACTAATGAAAAACTGTTTTTT
TRBD2,TRBJ2-3,TRBV28,.,CASSNRLAGGDTQYF,TGTGCCAGCTCGAACCGACTAGCGGGAGGAGATACGCAGTATTTT
.,TRBJ1-1,TRBV29-1,.,CSVDAVGGTEAFF,TGCAGCGTTGACGCGGTAGGGGGGACTGAAGCTTTCTTT
.,TRBJ2-7,TRBV27,.,CASSLYLGRTYEQYF,TGTGCCAGCAGTTTATATCTGGGGCGGACTTACGAGCAGTACTTC
.,TRBJ2-7,TRBV4-3,.,CASSQSTSVSSYEQYF,TGCGCCAGCAGCCAAAGTACGAGCGTTAGCTCCTACGAGCAGTACTTC
.,TRBJ2-7,TRBV14,.,CASSQDLGSEQYF,TGTGCCAGCAGCCAAGATTTGGGGTCTGAGCAGTACTTC
.,TRBJ2-4,TRBV7-2,.,CASSLRTTVAKNIQYF,TGTGCCAGCAGCTTAAGGACAACAGTAGCCAAAAACATTCAGTACTTC
TRBD2,TRBJ2-1,TRBV7-2,.,CASSLWRLAGVVNEQFF,TGTGCCAGCAGCTTATGGCGTCTAGCGGGAGTAGTCAATGAGCAGTTCTTC
.,TRBJ2-1,TRBV5-1,.,CASSRDSRVPSYNEQFF,TGCGCCAGCAGCCGAGACTCCAGGGTCCCCTCCTACAATGAGCAGTTCTTC
.,TRBJ1-1,TRBV6-5,.,CASSYSNRADTEAFF,TGTGCCAGCAGTTACTCTAATAGGGCCGACACTGAAGCTTTCTTT
TRBD1,TRBJ2-1,TRBV5-1,.,CASRSGQINEQFF,TGCGCCAGCAGATCGGGACAGATCAATGAGCAGTTCTTC
.,TRBJ2-2,TRBV9,once,CASSVGTASSGGELFF,TGTGCCAGCAGCGTAGGAACCGCTAGTAGTGGCGGGGAGCTGTTTTTT
TRBD1,TRBJ2-7,TRBV7-8,.,CASSLAIVRDRVYEQYF,TGTGCCAGCAGCTTAGCGATAGTGAGGGACAGGGTATACGAGCAGTACTTC
.,TRBJ2-7,TRBV10-1,once,CASRPDYSGEQYF,TGCGCCAGCAGACCAGATTACTCGGGCGAGCAGTACTTC
.,TRBJ1-3,TRBV18,.,CASSLQDSGNTIYF,TGTGCCAGCTCTCTACAGGACTCTGGAAACACCATATATTTT
TRBD2,TRBJ2-5,TRBV7-7,.,CASSLLAGEGETQYF,TGTGCCAGCAGCTTACTAGCGGGAGAAGGAGAGACCCAGTACTTC
TRBD2,TRBJ2-7,TRBV11-2,once,CASSLAHLAGGNYEQYF,TGTGCCAGCAGCTTAGCCCACCTAGCGGGGGGTAACTACGAGCAGTACTTC
.,TRBJ1-1,TRBV15,.,CATGDDQDTEAFF,TGTGCCACCGGAGACGATCAGGACACTGAAGCTTTCTTT
.,TRBJ2-7,TRBV7-3,.,CASSLHEPSYEQYF,TGTGCCAGCAGCTTACACGAGCCCTCCTACGAGCAGTACTTC
.,TRBJ2-7,TRBV2,.,CASPRFQGLNYEQYF,TGTGCCAGCCCTCGTTTTCAGGGTTTAAACTACGAGCAGTACTTC
.,TRBJ2-7,TRBV2,.,CASSESGTPGYEQYF,TGTGCCAGCAGTGAATCTGGGACTCCGGGCTACGAGCAGTACTTC
TRBD1,TRBJ2-7,TRBV18,.,CASSPGQESEQYF,TGTGCCAGCTCACCGGGACAGGAGAGCGAGCAGTACTTC